The clone carrying this T cell receptor (beta chain) was observed once. What it recognizes is unknown. This sample stems from a study of cytomegalovirus exposure and HLA in healthy donors. Whole-study results and caveats: The majority of TCR sequences were rare, yet some public TCRs appeared in many donors.

The repertoire was sequenced with immunoSEQ multiplex PCR; TCRdb's copy has only in-frame clones and lacks some. In the table there are approximately 270,000 clones, around 85% of which are singletons. CDR3 length: 14 residues. Trimming left V 3 bases short and J 3 bases short, with 12 bases between. CDR1 is SGHNT, CDR2 YENEEA, per germline. The origin of this receptor is a woman under 30 in good health and CMV-seronegative. The chain joins TRBV11-3 to TRBJ2-7; possible D gene TRBD1, 6 bases. Sequences were obtained from PBMCs. Here the CDR3 reads CASSFGTNNYEQYF. The DNA for the CDR3 is TGTGCCAGCAGCTTTGGGACAAATAACTACGAGCAGTACTTC.